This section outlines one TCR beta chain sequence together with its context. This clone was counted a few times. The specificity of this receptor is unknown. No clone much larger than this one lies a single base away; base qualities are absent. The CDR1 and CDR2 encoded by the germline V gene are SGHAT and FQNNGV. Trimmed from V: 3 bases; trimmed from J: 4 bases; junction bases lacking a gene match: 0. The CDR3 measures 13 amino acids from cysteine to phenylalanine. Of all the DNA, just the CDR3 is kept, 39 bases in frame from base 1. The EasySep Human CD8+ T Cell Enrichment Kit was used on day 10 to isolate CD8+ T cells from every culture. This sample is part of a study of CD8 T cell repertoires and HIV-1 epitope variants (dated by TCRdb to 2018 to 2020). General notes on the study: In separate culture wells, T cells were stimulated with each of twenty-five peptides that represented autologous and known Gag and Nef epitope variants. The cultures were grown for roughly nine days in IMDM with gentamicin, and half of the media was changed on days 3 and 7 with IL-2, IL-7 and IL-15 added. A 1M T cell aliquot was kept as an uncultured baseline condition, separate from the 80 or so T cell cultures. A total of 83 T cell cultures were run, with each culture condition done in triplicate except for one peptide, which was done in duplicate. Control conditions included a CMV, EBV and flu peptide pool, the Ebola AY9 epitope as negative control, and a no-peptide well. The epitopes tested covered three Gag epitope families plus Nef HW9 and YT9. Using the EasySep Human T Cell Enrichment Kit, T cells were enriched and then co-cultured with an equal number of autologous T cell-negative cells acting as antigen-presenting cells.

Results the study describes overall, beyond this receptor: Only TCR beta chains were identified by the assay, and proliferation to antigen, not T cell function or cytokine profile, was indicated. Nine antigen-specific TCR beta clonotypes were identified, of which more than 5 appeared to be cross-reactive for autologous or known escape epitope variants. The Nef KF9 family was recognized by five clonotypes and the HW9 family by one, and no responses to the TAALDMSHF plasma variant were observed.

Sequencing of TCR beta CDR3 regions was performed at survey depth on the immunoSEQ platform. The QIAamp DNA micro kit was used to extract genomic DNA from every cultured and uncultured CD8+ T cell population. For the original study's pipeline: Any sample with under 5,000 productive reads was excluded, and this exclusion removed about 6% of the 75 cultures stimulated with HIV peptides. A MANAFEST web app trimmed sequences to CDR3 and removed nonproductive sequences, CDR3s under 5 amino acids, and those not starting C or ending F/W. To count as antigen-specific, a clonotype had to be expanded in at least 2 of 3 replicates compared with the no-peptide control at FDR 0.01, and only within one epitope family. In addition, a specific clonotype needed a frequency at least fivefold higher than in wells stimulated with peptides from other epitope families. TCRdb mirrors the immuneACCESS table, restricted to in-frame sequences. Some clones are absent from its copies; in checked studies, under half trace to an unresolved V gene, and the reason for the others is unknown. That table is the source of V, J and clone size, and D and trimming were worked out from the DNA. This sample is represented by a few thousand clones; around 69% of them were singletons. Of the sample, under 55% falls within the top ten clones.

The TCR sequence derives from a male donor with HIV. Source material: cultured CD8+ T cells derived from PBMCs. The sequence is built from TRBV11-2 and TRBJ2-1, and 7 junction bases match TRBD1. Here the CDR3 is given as CASSLGQYNEQFF. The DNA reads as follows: TGTGCCAGCAGCTTGGGACAGTACAATGAGCAGTTCTTC.